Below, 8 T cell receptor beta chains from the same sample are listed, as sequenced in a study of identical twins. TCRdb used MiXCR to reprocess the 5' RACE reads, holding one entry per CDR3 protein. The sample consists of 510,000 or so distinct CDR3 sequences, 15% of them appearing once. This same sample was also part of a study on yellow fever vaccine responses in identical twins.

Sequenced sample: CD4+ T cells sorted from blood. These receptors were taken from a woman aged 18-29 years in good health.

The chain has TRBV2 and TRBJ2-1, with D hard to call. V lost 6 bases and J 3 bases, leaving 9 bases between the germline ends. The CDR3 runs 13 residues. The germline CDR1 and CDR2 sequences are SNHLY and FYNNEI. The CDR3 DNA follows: TGTGCCAGCAGGTTTGAGATCTACAATGAGCAGTTCTTC. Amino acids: CASRFEIYNEQFF. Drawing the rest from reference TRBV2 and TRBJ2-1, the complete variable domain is EPEVTQTPSHQVTQMGQEVILRCVPISNHLYFYWYRQILGQKVEFLVSFYNNEISEKSEIFDDQFSVERPDGSNFTLKIRSTKLEDSAMYFCASRFEIYNEQFFGPGTRLTVL.

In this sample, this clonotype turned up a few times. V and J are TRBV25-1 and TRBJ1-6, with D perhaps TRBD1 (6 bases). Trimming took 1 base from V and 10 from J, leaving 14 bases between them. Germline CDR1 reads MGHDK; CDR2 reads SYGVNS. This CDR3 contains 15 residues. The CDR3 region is CASSESWGRRSPLHF. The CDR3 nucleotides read TGTGCCAGCAGTGAATCCTGGGGGCGTCGGTCACCCCTCCACTTT. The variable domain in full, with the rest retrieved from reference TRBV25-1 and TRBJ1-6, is EADIYQTPRYLVIGTGKKITLECSQTMGHDKMYWYQQDPGMELHLIHYSYGVNSTEKGDLSSESTVSRIRTEHFPLTLESARPSHTSQYLCASSESWGRRSPLHFGNGTRLTVT.

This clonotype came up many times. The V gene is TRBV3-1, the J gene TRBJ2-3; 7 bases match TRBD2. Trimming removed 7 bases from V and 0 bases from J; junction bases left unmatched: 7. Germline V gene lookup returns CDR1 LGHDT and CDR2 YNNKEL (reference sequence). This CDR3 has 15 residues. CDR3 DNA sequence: TGTGCCAGCAAACTGAGTAGCGGGAGCACAGATACGCAGTATTTT. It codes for CASKLSSGSTDTQYF.

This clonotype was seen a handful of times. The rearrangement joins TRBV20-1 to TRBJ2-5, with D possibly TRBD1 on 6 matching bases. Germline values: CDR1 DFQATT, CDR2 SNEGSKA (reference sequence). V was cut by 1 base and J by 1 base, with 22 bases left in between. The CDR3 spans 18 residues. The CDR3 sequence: CSARGGRGAINFQETQYF. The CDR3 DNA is TGCAGTGCTAGAGGGGGCAGGGGAGCCATCAATTTCCAAGAGACCCAGTACTTC.

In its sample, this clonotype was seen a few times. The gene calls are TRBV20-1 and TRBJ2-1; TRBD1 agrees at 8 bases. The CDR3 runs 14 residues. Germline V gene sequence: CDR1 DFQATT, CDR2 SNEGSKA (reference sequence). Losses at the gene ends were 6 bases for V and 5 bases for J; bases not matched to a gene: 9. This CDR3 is CSADPGTGNNEQFF. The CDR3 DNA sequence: TGCAGTGCCGACCCGGGGACAGGTAACAATGAGCAGTTCTTC.

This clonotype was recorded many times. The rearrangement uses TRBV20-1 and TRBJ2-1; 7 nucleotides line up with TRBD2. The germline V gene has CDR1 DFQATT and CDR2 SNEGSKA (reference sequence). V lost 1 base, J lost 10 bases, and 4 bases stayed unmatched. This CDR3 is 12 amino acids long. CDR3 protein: CSARGQAGEQFF. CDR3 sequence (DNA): TGCAGTGCTAGAGGCCAAGCGGGGGAGCAGTTCTTC.

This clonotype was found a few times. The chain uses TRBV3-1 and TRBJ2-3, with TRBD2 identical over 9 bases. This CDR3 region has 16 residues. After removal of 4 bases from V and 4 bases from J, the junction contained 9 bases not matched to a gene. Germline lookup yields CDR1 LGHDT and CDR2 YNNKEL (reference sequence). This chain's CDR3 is CASSRRVAGDADTQYF. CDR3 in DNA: TGTGCCAGCAGCCGACGCGTAGCGGGAGACGCAGATACGCAGTATTTT.

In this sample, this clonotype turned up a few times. The CDR3 DNA reads TGTGCCAGCAGCCAAGATACCCTCGGTTCGGGGGGCTACACCTTC. Its protein product is CASSQDTLGSGGYTF. The rearrangement links TRBV3-1 to TRBJ1-2; the D is unclear. Germline V gives CDR1 LGHDT, CDR2 YNNKEL (reference sequence). Trimming cost V 0 bases and J 8 bases, with 16 bases left between them. The CDR3 sequence is 15 residues long. Combining the CDR3 with reference TRBV3-1 and TRBJ1-2 gives the whole variable domain DTAVSQTPKYLVTQMGNDKSIKCEQNLGHDTMYWYKQDSKKFLKIMFSYNNKELIINETVPNRFSPKSPDKAHLNLHINSLELGDSAVYFCASSQDTLGSGGYTFGSGTRLTVV.